The 31 T cell receptor beta chains below all came from one sample that was sequenced in a study of T-cell reconstitution after alpha-beta-depleted transplantation in children. Unique molecular identifiers were built into the TCRbeta library. TCRdb called the PCR reads again in MiXCR, with one record for every CDR3 protein. The sample yields approximately 390,000 distinct CDR3 sequences, approximately 10% seen once. This material consisted of PBMCs from the stem cell graft donor, taken from the stem cell graft. The origin of the receptors is a human donor who donated a stem cell graft to a child with acute myeloid leukemia.

This clonotype has just a few counts. The rearrangement links TRBV15 to TRBJ2-2; D not resolved. This CDR3 spans 13 amino acids. V lost 0 bases and J 3 bases, leaving 2 bases between the germline ends. Per germline, CDR1 LNHNV and CDR2 YYDKDF (reference sequence). CDR3 coding DNA: TGTGCCACCAGCAGAGAATACACCGGGGAGCTGTTTTTT. This encodes CATSREYTGELFF.

This clonotype was detected only a few times. The CDR3 DNA reads TGTGCCAGCAGCCCGCGGACTAGCGGTTACACAGATACGCAGTATTTT. Amino acids: CASSPRTSGYTDTQYF. The chain links TRBV9 to TRBJ2-3; 10 bases agree with TRBD2. The CDR3 is made up of 16 amino acids. Germline V gene sequence: CDR1 SGDLS, CDR2 YYNGEE. The ends lost 4 bases at V and 2 bases at J; junction bases unmatched: 7.

The chain couples TRBV20-1 to TRBJ2-1; D unclear. Germline V gene sequence: CDR1 DFQATT, CDR2 SNEGSKA (reference sequence). Trimming removed 3 bases from V and 7 bases from J, with 19 bases in between. This CDR3 has 15 residues. In nucleotides, the CDR3 is TGCAGTGCTAGTCAGCCAGCCGGATTAAGGAATGAGCAGTTCTTC. It is translated as CSASQPAGLRNEQFF.

This clonotype was detected many times. The chain recombines TRBV29-1 with TRBJ2-5; no firm D call. V gave up 4 bases and J gave up 7 bases, with 13 bases separating them. This CDR3 contains 12 residues. Germline values: CDR1 SQVTM, CDR2 ANQGSEA. The CDR3 spells CSVVTDDWTQYF. DNA of the CDR3: TGCAGCGTTGTCACGGACGATTGGACCCAGTACTTC. Filled out from reference TRBV29-1 and TRBJ2-5, the complete variable domain reads SAVISQKPSRDICQRGTSLTIQCQVDSQVTMMFWYRQQPGQSLTLIATANQGSEATYESGFVIDKFPISRPNLTFSTLTVSNMSPEDSSIYLCSVVTDDWTQYFGPGTRLLVL.

The chain joins TRBV29-1 to TRBJ1-1; TRBD1 is a possible D gene (5 bases). The CDR3 extends over 13 amino acids. Germline V lookup: CDR1 SQVTM, CDR2 ANQGSEA. V lost 5 bases and J lost 5, with 15 bases in between. The chain's CDR3 is CSVSKGAGTEAFF. Written as DNA, the CDR3 is TGCAGCGTTTCTAAAGGGGCGGGTACTGAAGCTTTCTTT.

The chain carries TRBV29-1 and TRBJ2-6; weak D call: TRBD1 (6 bases). The CDR3 is 15 amino acids. Germline CDR1 reads SQVTM; CDR2 reads ANQGSEA. Trimming removed 6 bases at V and 0 bases at J, with 12 bases between. This chain's CDR3 is CSVAGTNSGANVLTF. The CDR3 DNA reads as TGCAGCGTCGCCGGGACAAACTCTGGGGCCAACGTCCTGACTTTC. The entire variable domain, with the rest obtained from reference TRBV29-1 and TRBJ2-6, is as follows: SAVISQKPSRDICQRGTSLTIQCQVDSQVTMMFWYRQQPGQSLTLIATANQGSEATYESGFVIDKFPISRPNLTFSTLTVSNMSPEDSSIYLCSVAGTNSGANVLTFGAGSRLTVL.

In this sample, this clonotype turned up once. The junction differs from germline at one of its ends, possibly a read error. The J gene is TRBJ2-7, the V gene TRBV3-1; 12 bases agree with TRBD2. This CDR3 region has 15 residues. Per germline, CDR1 LGHDT and CDR2 YNNKEL (reference sequence). CDR3 nucleotides: TGTGCCAGCAGCCCGGGACTAGCGGGCTCCTGCGAGCAGTACTTC. Translated: CASSPGLAGSCEQYF.

At least ten counts were recorded for this clonotype. The V call is TRBV5-1, the J call TRBJ2-5; perhaps TRBD1 as D (5 bases). V was shortened by 0 bases and J by 12 bases, with 15 bases between the two germline ends. Germline CDR1 and CDR2: SGHRS and YFSETQ. The CDR3 sequence is 13 residues long. CDR3 nucleotides: TGCGCCAGCAGCTTGGACGCGGACACCCTCAAGTACTTC. Residues: CASSLDADTLKYF. Based on the CDR3 plus reference TRBV5-1 and TRBJ2-5, the full variable domain is KAGVTQTPRYLIKTRGQQVTLSCSPISGHRSVSWYQQTPGQGLQFLFEYFSETQRNKGNFPGRFSGRQFSNSRSEMNVSTLELGDSALYLCASSLDADTLKYFGPGTRLLVL.

In this sample, this clonotype turned up many times. This chain links TRBV6-1 with TRBJ1-2; no firm D call. The V gene's germline CDR1 is MNHNS and CDR2 SASEGT. Trimming cost V 1 base and J 2 bases, with 8 bases left between them. This CDR3 is 14 amino acids long. As DNA, the CDR3 is TGTGCCAGCAGTGAAGTAAAGGCAAACTATGGCTACACCTTC. It specifies CASSEVKANYGYTF.

This clonotype was counted at least ten times. The chain combines TRBV5-1 with TRBJ1-4; D is uncertain. CDR1 is SGHRS and CDR2 is YFSETQ in the germline V gene. V was trimmed by 4 bases and J by 0 bases, leaving 7 bases between them. The CDR3 contains 14 residues. This chain's CDR3 is CASSLGTTNEKLFF. In nucleotides, the CDR3 is TGCGCCAGCAGCCTGGGAACAACTAATGAAAAACTGTTTTTT.

This clonotype showed up many times. The chain recombines TRBV27 with TRBJ2-2, with TRBD2 identical over 12 bases. The germline V gene encodes CDR1 MNHEY and CDR2 SMNVEV (reference sequence). CDR3 length equals 16 residues. The V gene end was trimmed by 6 bases and the J gene end by 5 bases; junction bases not matched to a gene: 7. This CDR3 reads CASSPSGRAWTGELFF. The CDR3 DNA is TGTGCCAGCAGCCCTAGCGGGAGGGCGTGGACCGGGGAGCTGTTTTTT.

The chain links TRBV30 to TRBJ2-7, with 8 bases identical to TRBD1. Germline V gene sequence: CDR1 GTSNPN, CDR2 SVGIG (reference sequence). The V and J ends lost 3 bases and 2 bases, in that order; junction bases with no gene match: 3. This CDR3 is 13 amino acids long. The DNA of the CDR3 is TGTGCCTGGAGGGCGGGACAGGCCTACGAGCAGTACTTC. Protein sequence: CAWRAGQAYEQYF.

This clonotype was observed at least ten times. The chain couples TRBV29-1 to TRBJ2-7; the D call may be TRBD1 or TRBD2 (5 bases each). Germline CDR1 and CDR2: SQVTM and ANQGSEA. V lost 5 bases and J lost 0, with 17 bases in between. The CDR3 covers 15 residues. CDR3 in amino acids: CSVHARGSSSYEQYF. In DNA form, the CDR3 reads TGCAGCGTTCATGCGAGGGGATCCAGCTCCTACGAGCAGTACTTC.

This clonotype was seen more than once but under ten times. The genes are TRBV5-1 and TRBJ1-2; 10 nucleotides agree with TRBD1. This CDR3 is built from 17 residues. V trimming: 4 bases; J trimming: 0 bases; junction bases outside the gene matches: 9. Looked up from germline, CDR1 is SGHRS and CDR2 is YFSETQ. DNA of the CDR3: TGCGCCAGCAGCAGTCTCAGACAGGGGGCAGCTAACTATGGCTACACCTTC. Amino acid sequence: CASSSLRQGAANYGYTF.

The J gene is TRBJ1-3, the V gene TRBV7-2, with a possible D match to TRBD1 (5 bases). V was trimmed by 3 bases and J by 9 bases, leaving 9 bases between them. Germline V gives CDR1 SGHTA, CDR2 FQGNSA. The CDR3 totals 12 residues. The DNA of the CDR3 is TGTGCCAGCAGCTTTGGGGACGGCACCATATATTTT. Residues: CASSFGDGTIYF.

This clonotype was seen at least ten times. The gene calls are TRBV7-9 and TRBJ2-2, with D possibly TRBD1 on 6 matching bases. The CDR3 totals 15 residues. Per the germline V gene, CDR1 is SEHNR and CDR2 is FQNEAQ (reference sequence). The CDR3 sequence: CARAGGPSNTGELFF. The CDR3 DNA sequence: TGTGCTAGAGCTGGGGGCCCCTCGAACACCGGGGAGCTGTTTTTT.

This clonotype was seen a few times. The chain couples TRBV20-1 to TRBJ2-3, with TRBD2 as a possible D gene (5 bases). Germline lookup yields CDR1 DFQATT and CDR2 SNEGSKA (reference sequence). There are 12 residues in the CDR3. V was pared by 6 bases and J by 4 bases, with 11 bases between. CDR3 nucleotides: TGCAGTGCCCTAGCAAGTGCAGATACGCAGTATTTT. It translates to CSALASADTQYF.

This clonotype has more than one count but fewer than ten. The CDR3 here is CASSARGAGEETQYF. The CDR3 nucleotides are TGTGCCAGCAGTGCCCGCGGGGCGGGTGAAGAGACCCAGTACTTC. This chain links TRBV6-1 with TRBJ2-5; D is possibly TRBD2 (6 bases). Germline CDR1 reads MNHNS; CDR2 reads SASEGT. Trimming took off 4 bases at V and 3 bases at J, with 15 bases between the two ends. The CDR3 totals 15 residues.

The chain employs TRBV6-5 and TRBJ2-1; D may be TRBD1 (6 bases). The CDR3 has 15 amino acids. From germline, CDR1 is MNHEY and CDR2 SVGAGI. The germline V and J ends were trimmed by 2 bases and 6 bases, with 14 bases remaining between them. CDR3 amino acids: CASSYGGGSGNEQFF. The DNA of the CDR3 is TGTGCCAGCAGTTACGGGGGCGGTAGTGGCAATGAGCAGTTCTTC.

This chain uses TRBV20-1 with TRBJ2-3, with 11 bases that match TRBD2. CDR1 is DFQATT, CDR2 SNEGSKA, per germline (reference sequence). The CDR3 is made up of 15 amino acids. Germline trimming cut 5 bases from V and 8 bases from J; bases unmatched to any gene: 12. CDR3 bases: TGCAGTGCTCAGATAGCGGGGGGGCCTTCGGTTACGCAGTATTTT. This translates into CSAQIAGGPSVTQYF.

This clonotype was observed many times. V usage is TRBV9 and J usage is TRBJ2-7, with TRBD2 identical over 8 bases. The V gene's germline CDR1 is SGDLS and CDR2 YYNGEE. This CDR3 spans 15 amino acids. Trimming cost V 3 bases and J 6 bases; bases outside gene matches: 11. The CDR3 DNA reads as TGTGCCAGCAGCGGAGGACTAGCTCCTTTGTGCGAGCAGTACGTC. The encoded protein is CASSGGLAPLCEQYV.

This clonotype was counted a few times. The J gene is TRBJ1-2, the V gene TRBV29-1; D unclear. Trimming took off 0 bases at V and 2 bases at J, with 7 bases between the two ends. The CDR3 spans 13 residues. CDR1 is SQVTM and CDR2 is ANQGSEA in the germline V gene. This CDR3 reads CSVEDPLNYGYTF. DNA for the CDR3: TGCAGCGTTGAAGATCCCCTCAACTATGGCTACACCTTC.

This clonotype has just a few counts. The gene calls are TRBV9 and TRBJ2-2; 7 positions match TRBD1. Germline V lookup: CDR1 SGDLS, CDR2 YYNGEE. The CDR3 has 16 amino acids. J lost 6 bases, V lost 4 bases, and 12 bases had no gene match. The CDR3 here is CASSSTGGTGAGELFF. CDR3 DNA: TGTGCCAGCAGCTCCACTGGTGGAACAGGGGCCGGGGAGCTGTTTTTT. The full variable domain, with the rest looked up from reference TRBV9 and TRBJ2-2, is DSGVTQTPKHLITATGQRVTLRCSPRSGDLSVYWYQQSLDQGLQFLIQYYNGEERAKGNILERFSAQQFPDLHSELNLSSLELGDSALYFCASSSTGGTGAGELFFGEGSRLTVL.

A few counts support this clonotype. The V gene is TRBV6-2 or TRBV6-3, the J gene TRBJ2-1; 12 bases align to TRBD2. V lost 5 bases to trimming and J lost 8 bases; unmatched junction nucleotides: 13. Germline CDR1 reads MNHEY; CDR2 reads SVGEGT. The CDR3 covers 17 residues. Here the CDR3 DNA reads TGTGCCAGCAGTGCGACTAGCGGGGGTGGACGGGGAGATGAGCAGTTCTTC. This sequence encodes CASSATSGGGRGDEQFF.

The V and J genes are TRBV29-1 and TRBJ2-7, with TRBD1 as a possible D gene (5 bases). Germline V gene lookup returns CDR1 SQVTM and CDR2 ANQGSEA. The CDR3 spans 12 residues. V lost 7 bases and J lost 2, with 12 bases in between. The CDR3 loop reads CSADKGPYEQYF. The CDR3 nucleotides read TGCAGCGCAGACAAGGGGCCCTACGAGCAGTACTTC.

This clonotype has a count of ten or more. The rearrangement links TRBV20-1 to TRBJ1-6; possible D gene TRBD1, 5 bases. The CDR3 extends over 15 amino acids. CDR1 is DFQATT, CDR2 SNEGSKA, per germline (reference sequence). Trimming pared 4 bases from V and 7 bases from J, leaving 17 bases between. The CDR3 is CSAIQRGTGNSPLHF. The CDR3 DNA reads TGCAGTGCTATCCAGCGGGGGACCGGGAATTCACCCCTCCACTTT.

A few counts support this clonotype. The J gene is TRBJ1-2, the V gene TRBV20-1; 8 bases fit TRBD1. The CDR3 totals 13 residues. Trimming at V came to 3 bases and at J to 3 bases, leaving 3 bases not matched to a gene. In germline, CDR1 is DFQATT, CDR2 SNEGSKA (reference sequence). The CDR3 DNA sequence: TGCAGTGCTAGGTCGACAGGGGACTATGGCTACACCTTC. It codes for CSARSTGDYGYTF.

There are many counts of this clonotype. The CDR3 loop is CASSFSLAGGYNEQFF. The CDR3, as DNA: TGTGCCAGCAGCTTTTCCCTAGCGGGAGGCTACAATGAGCAGTTCTTC. The rearrangement uses TRBV5-5 and TRBJ2-1; 11 bases match TRBD2. The CDR3 sequence is 16 residues long. Germline V gene lookup returns CDR1 SGHKS and CDR2 YYEKEE (reference sequence). Trimming took 2 bases from V and 3 from J; bases not matched to a gene: 4.

This clonotype was found once. The missing conserved phenylalanine or tryptophan at the end of this CDR3 makes a read error likely. The rearrangement uses TRBV20-1 and TRBJ2-7; tentative D call: TRBD2 (6 bases). Deletions cut 5 bases from V and 5 bases from J, with 19 bases between. The length of the CDR3 is 14 residues. From germline, CDR1 is DFQATT and CDR2 SNEGSKA (reference sequence). In DNA, the CDR3 is TGCAGTGCTGCGGGACGGACCGCGCGGGACGAGCAGTACTTG. This encodes CSAAGRTARDEQYL.

This clonotype was counted a few times. The rearrangement joins TRBV28 to TRBJ2-3, with TRBD2 identical over 7 bases. Per the germline V gene, CDR1 is MDHEN and CDR2 is SYDVKM. This CDR3 contains 19 residues. The J segment lost 4 bases and the V segment lost 1 base, leaving 17 bases of the junction unmatched. CDR3 amino acids: CASSLFWLAEMKAPDTQYF. The CDR3 bases are TGTGCCAGCAGTTTATTCTGGCTAGCGGAGATGAAAGCCCCAGATACGCAGTATTTT.

The table lists this clonotype with a few counts. The chain has TRBV7-2 and TRBJ2-3; D unclear. In germline, CDR1 is SGHTA, CDR2 FQGNSA. This CDR3 is built from 17 residues. V was pared by 0 bases and J by 3 bases, with 16 bases between. CDR3 nucleotide sequence: TGTGCCAGCAGCTTAGCCCAACGAGTAGGGCAAACAGATACGCAGTATTTT. Amino acid sequence: CASSLAQRVGQTDTQYF.